This record concerns one TCR beta chain sequence. Its target is not known. These data originate in a study of resident and recirculating memory T cells in vitiligo. The study's findings and limits: TCR sequences were not conserved across biopsy sites or patients.

Using immunoSEQ multiplex PCR, the repertoire was profiled, and TCRdb retains in-frame clones only, with some absent. The data show roughly 80,000 clones, 92% seen once. CDR3 length equals 14 residues. Germline CDR1 and CDR2: LNHDA and SQIVND (reference sequence). Trimming shortened V by 2 bases and J by 5 bases, and 12 bases separated the two germline ends. The receptor comes from a male donor with vitiligo. Material: blood. The chain joins TRBV19 to TRBJ2-5; D unresolved. The CDR3 reads CASSIWYSGETQYF. For the CDR3, the DNA is TGTGCCAGTAGTATATGGTACAGTGGGGAGACCCAGTACTTC.